This TCR beta chain was documented in a study of T cells in localized non-small cell lung cancer. Produced via immunoSEQ multiplex PCR; TCRdb's table is partial and in-frame only. The sample contains about 35,000 clones, less than 95% of which appear only once. This clone was picked up one time. Its antigen is not identified. In germline, CDR1 is KGHSH, CDR2 LQKENI. The CDR3 is made up of 15 amino acids. The V gene lost 5 bases and the J gene lost 0 bases, with 11 bases spanning the gap. Whole-study findings and limits: Appearance in adjacent lung was seen for a median approximately 58 of the top 100 tumor clones. An association was observed between higher blood T cell density and longer overall survival. Adjacent uninvolved lung tissue had the highest T cell clonality, exceeding tumor.

The sequences come from peripheral blood mononuclear cells, collected before any cancer treatment. The clonotype comes from an older female donor with stage II lung adenocarcinoma. The rearrangement uses TRBV18 and TRBJ2-1; TRBD1 might be the D (5 bases). The CDR3 sequence is CASSSTGISYNEQFF. In DNA form, the CDR3 reads TGTGCCAGCTCATCAACAGGAATCTCCTACAATGAGCAGTTCTTC.